This TCR beta chain was profiled in a study of blood T cell repertoires in COVID-19. Assay: immunoSEQ multiplex PCR; the TCRdb copy retains only in-frame clones and omits some. Among about 240,000 clones listed, 75% to 90% were seen once. Germline V CDR1 and CDR2: SGHNT, YYREEE (reference sequence). This CDR3 spans 14 amino acids. V dropped 0 bases and J dropped 1 base, with 7 bases sitting between them. Sequenced sample: PBMCs or T cells enriched from blood (not recorded which). The chain carries TRBV5-4 and TRBJ1-1, with D unclear. The clonotype comes from a woman aged 25 to 39 who had recovered from COVID-19. The CDR3 protein is CASSLVSGNTEAFF. The CDR3 bases are TGTGCCAGCAGCTTGGTTTCGGGGAACACTGAAGCTTTCTTT.